Below, 30 T cell receptor beta chains from the same sample are listed, as sequenced in a study of T cells after yellow fever vaccination. TCRdb recomputed calls from the 5' RACE reads with MiXCR, one row per CDR3 protein. The sample contains over 110,000 distinct CDR3 sequences, about 7.7% of which appear only once. The sequenced sample was CD4+ T cells sorted from PBMCs, obtained 5 days after the yellow fever booster vaccination. The receptors here all came from a man aged 25-45 years who received the YFV17D yellow fever vaccine.

At least ten counts were recorded for this clonotype. Here the CDR3 reads CASSHLAETYNEQFF. In nucleotides, the CDR3 is TGCGCCAGCAGTCATCTCGCGGAAACCTACAATGAGCAGTTCTTC. The chain links TRBV5-1 to TRBJ2-1; D not resolved. Deletions cut 5 bases from V and 2 bases from J, with 14 bases between. Per germline, CDR1 SGHRS and CDR2 YFSETQ. This CDR3 region has 15 residues.

This clonotype came up many times. V is TRBV5-1 and J is TRBJ2-2; possibly TRBD2 for D (6 bases). In germline, CDR1 is SGHRS, CDR2 YFSETQ. Trimming shortened V by 1 base and J by 5 bases, and 15 bases separated the two germline ends. The CDR3 is 16 amino acids. The CDR3 nucleotides are TGCGCCAGCAGCTTGTTTTCCGGGGAGGTTACCGGGGAGCTGTTTTTT. The encoded protein is CASSLFSGEVTGELFF. The full variable domain, rest sourced from reference TRBV5-1 and TRBJ2-2, is KAGVTQTPRYLIKTRGQQVTLSCSPISGHRSVSWYQQTPGQGLQFLFEYFSETQRNKGNFPGRFSGRQFSNSRSEMNVSTLELGDSALYLCASSLFSGEVTGELFFGEGSRLTVL.

This clonotype showed up many times. This chain links TRBV23-1 with TRBJ2-3, with D unclear. TRBV23-1 is assigned to the ORF class and has an uncertain function. V was cut by 3 bases and J by 1 base, with 8 bases left in between. The CDR3 contains 14 residues. The CDR3 nucleotides read TGCGCCAGCAGTCAGACGTCAGGCACAGATACGCAGTATTTT. Translated: CASSQTSGTDTQYF.

This clonotype was counted at least ten times. The chain couples TRBV14 to TRBJ2-1; D remains ambiguous. V was trimmed by 4 bases and J by 10 bases, leaving 8 bases between them. The CDR3 runs to 11 residues. CDR1 is SGHDN and CDR2 is FVKESK in the germline V gene. The CDR3 coding sequence is TGTGCCAGCAGCCTACTTAAGGAGCAGTTCTTC. Translation: CASSLLKEQFF. The entire variable domain, with the rest obtained from reference TRBV14 and TRBJ2-1, is as follows: EAGVTQFPSHSVIEKGQTVTLRCDPISGHDNLYWYRRVMGKEIKFLLHFVKESKQDESGMPNNRFLAERTGGTYSTLKVQPAELEDSGVYFCASSLLKEQFFGPGTRLTVL.

This clonotype was detected ten times or more. This chain links TRBV6-2 or TRBV6-3 with TRBJ2-2; D might be TRBD1 (5 bases). This CDR3 contains 12 residues. Deletions cut 5 bases from V and 6 bases from J, with 7 bases between. Germline CDR1 reads MNHEY; CDR2 reads SVGEGT. The CDR3: CASSQGPGELFF. The CDR3 region has the DNA TGTGCCAGCAGTCAGGGCCCCGGGGAGCTGTTTTTT.

This clonotype was recorded a few times. The chain uses TRBV20-1 and TRBJ2-3, with 8 bases identical to TRBD2. The CDR3 has 15 residues. The V and J ends lost 1 base and 3 bases, in that order; junction bases with no gene match: 6. Germline CDR1 reads DFQATT; CDR2 reads SNEGSKA (reference sequence). The CDR3 protein is CSARAGAGGTDTQYF. CDR3 DNA sequence: TGCAGTGCTAGAGCGGGGGCGGGAGGTACAGATACGCAGTATTTT.

This clonotype was recorded many times. This chain joins TRBV2 and TRBJ2-5; D unclear. V was trimmed by 8 bases and J by 3 bases, leaving 19 bases between them. This CDR3 region has 15 residues. CDR1 SNHLY and CDR2 FYNNEI come from the germline V gene. CDR3 bases: TGTGCCAGCCAATACCGTGTATCCTCTAAAGAGACCCAGTACTTC. Amino acid sequence: CASQYRVSSKETQYF.

This clonotype was seen repeatedly, ten times or more. The chain recombines TRBV24-1 with TRBJ2-1; D may be TRBD2 (7 bases). This CDR3 spans 15 amino acids. CDR1 KGHDR and CDR2 SFDVKD come from the germline V gene. V was cut by 1 base and J by 4 bases, with 10 bases left in between. In DNA, the CDR3 is TGTGCCACCAGTGATTTTGGGGGGGCGTACAATGAGCAGTTCTTC. This codes for CATSDFGGAYNEQFF.

This clonotype was counted ten times or more. The V call is TRBV5-6, the J call TRBJ2-1; D is uncertain. Trimming took 0 bases from V and 12 from J, leaving 31 bases between them. The germline CDR1 and CDR2 sequences are SGHDT and YYEEEE. The CDR3 totals 19 residues. CDR3 nucleotide sequence: TGTGCCAGCAGCTTGGGGACCTTGGGAAGCTTTGGGCCGGGCAGTGGGCAGTTCTTC. This encodes CASSLGTLGSFGPGSGQFF.

This clonotype was observed many times. The V and J genes are TRBV7-2 and TRBJ2-5; 7 bases align to TRBD2. V trimming: 2 bases; J trimming: 3 bases; junction bases outside the gene matches: 3. Germline CDR1 SGHTA, CDR2 FQGNSA. This CDR3 spans 14 amino acids. The DNA for the CDR3 is TGTGCCAGCAGCTTATTGGGGGGGAAAGAGACCCAGTACTTC. Translated, it gives CASSLLGGKETQYF.

The sample holds many counts of this clonotype. The genes are TRBV28 and TRBJ2-7, with 8 bases identical to TRBD2. The germline V gene has CDR1 MDHEN and CDR2 SYDVKM. The CDR3 length is 12 residues. V trimming: 10 bases; J trimming: 3 bases; junction bases outside the gene matches: 5. CDR3 nucleotides: TGTGCCACCCATAGCGGGATCTACGAGCAGTACTTC. Residues: CATHSGIYEQYF.

This clonotype was seen at least ten times. The chain has TRBV12-3 or TRBV12-4 and TRBJ2-6; D may correspond to TRBD1 or TRBD2 (6 bases each). The CDR3 loop spans 15 amino acids. V gave up 3 bases and J gave up 2 bases, with 8 bases separating them. DNA of the CDR3: TGTGCCAGCAGTTTCGGGGGCACTGGGGCCAACGTCCTGACTTTC. Protein sequence: CASSFGGTGANVLTF.

This clonotype was counted at least ten times. V and J are TRBV7-2 and TRBJ1-2; 8 bases are shared with TRBD1. The trim removed 1 base at V and 8 bases at J, leaving 3 bases unmatched. The length of the CDR3 is 13 residues. The germline gives CDR1 SGHTA, CDR2 FQGNSA. DNA of the CDR3: TGTGCCAGCAGCTTAGAACAGGGGGGCGGCTACACCTTC. This encodes CASSLEQGGGYTF.

This clonotype was counted many times. This chain uses TRBV18 with TRBJ1-1; D call uncertain. V lost 6 bases to trimming and J lost 1 base, with 12 bases between them. This CDR3 spans 14 amino acids. Germline V gives CDR1 KGHSH, CDR2 LQKENI. In DNA, the CDR3 is TGTGCCAGCTCCCGATCTTCCGGGAACACTGAAGCTTTCTTT. It encodes CASSRSSGNTEAFF.

This clonotype was found many times. The rearrangement joins TRBV5-1 to TRBJ2-5, with TRBD1 as a possible D gene (6 bases). This CDR3 contains 16 residues. Germline V gene lookup returns CDR1 SGHRS and CDR2 YFSETQ. The V end lost 4 bases, the J end lost 4 bases, and 20 bases lay between the germline ends. The CDR3 here is CASSAGLGGFGETQYF. The CDR3 DNA follows: TGCGCCAGCAGCGCAGGCCTAGGGGGATTTGGAGAGACCCAGTACTTC.

This clonotype was counted many times. J is TRBJ2-3 and V is TRBV5-6, with 7 bases aligning to TRBD2. V was clipped by 3 bases and J by 4 bases; unmatched bases: 8. The CDR3 is 15 residues long. Germline CDR1 is SGHDT and CDR2 is YYEEEE. DNA for the CDR3: TGTGCCAGCAGCTCTCCGGGAGGCATAGCAGATACGCAGTATTTT. Residues: CASSSPGGIADTQYF.

This clonotype occurred many times. The CDR3 DNA follows: TGCAGTGCTAGGACTAGCGGGGGCACAGATACGCAGTATTTT. Its translation is CSARTSGGTDTQYF. The genes are TRBV20-1 and TRBJ2-3; 11 positions match TRBD2. The germline V gene has CDR1 DFQATT and CDR2 SNEGSKA (reference sequence). With V trimmed by 3 bases and J by 1 base, 0 bases remained unmatched. This CDR3 contains 14 residues.

Only a few counts were recorded for this clonotype. CDR3 in amino acids: CASSILAGASDEQFF. In DNA, the CDR3 is TGTGCCAGTAGTATATTAGCGGGAGCCTCCGATGAGCAGTTCTTC. V and J are TRBV19 and TRBJ2-1; TRBD2 agrees at 9 bases. Unmatched junction bases numbered 7, after V lost 2 bases and J lost 8 bases. Germline V gives CDR1 LNHDA, CDR2 SQIVND (reference sequence). The CDR3 sequence is 15 residues long.

V gene TRBV12-3 or TRBV12-4 combines with J gene TRBJ1-2, with D unclear. CDR3 length equals 13 residues. The V and J ends lost 6 bases and 0 bases respectively, with 8 bases between them. The CDR3 region is CASSPDPNYGYTF. CDR3 coding DNA: TGTGCCAGCAGCCCGGATCCTAACTATGGCTACACCTTC.

This clonotype appeared many times. This chain uses TRBV25-1 with TRBJ1-5, with 8 bases matching TRBD1. The CDR3 runs to 15 residues. Trimming took 2 bases from V and 11 from J; bases not matched to a gene: 11. Germline V lookup: CDR1 MGHDK, CDR2 SYGVNS. The CDR3 DNA reads TGTGCCAGCAGTGAAGACACAGGGGGGAGATTAGCCCAGCATTTT. This sequence encodes CASSEDTGGRLAQHF.

This clonotype was observed at least ten times. The gene calls are TRBV4-3 and TRBJ2-1; D ambiguous. The CDR3 has 14 residues. Germline CDR1 reads LGHNA; CDR2 reads YSLEER. Trimming cost V 1 base and J 8 bases, with 12 bases left between them. The CDR3 spells CASSQVKRGDEQFF. The DNA for the CDR3 is TGCGCCAGCAGCCAAGTTAAGCGAGGTGATGAGCAGTTCTTC.

This clonotype appeared many times. This chain connects TRBV6-5 to TRBJ2-7; 7 bases are a match to TRBD2. CDR3 length equals 14 residues. Trimming took 8 bases from V and 2 from J; bases not matched to a gene: 9. Germline V gives CDR1 MNHEY, CDR2 SVGAGI. The CDR3 loop reads CASGPPGLPYEQYF. As DNA, the CDR3 is TGTGCCAGCGGCCCGCCGGGACTACCCTACGAGCAGTACTTC.

This clonotype appeared many times. DNA for the CDR3: TGTGCCAGCAGCGGGGGGACAGGGGGCTACGAGCAGTACTTC. It yields the protein CASSGGTGGYEQYF. This chain links TRBV9 with TRBJ2-7; 11 positions agree with TRBD1. The V segment lost 3 bases and the J segment 3 bases; nucleotides outside the gene matches: 2. The CDR3 spans 14 residues. Looked up from germline, CDR1 is SGDLS and CDR2 is YYNGEE.

This clonotype was counted ten times or more. The chain carries TRBV5-5 and TRBJ2-7; 9 bases align to TRBD1. CDR1 and CDR2 from the germline V gene are SGHKS and YYEKEE (reference sequence). CDR3 length equals 17 residues. Losses at the gene ends were 3 bases for V and 6 bases for J; bases not matched to a gene: 16. Here the CDR3 reads CASSWLGLRDRAFEQYF. Here the CDR3 DNA reads TGTGCCAGCAGCTGGCTGGGTTTAAGGGACAGGGCATTCGAGCAGTACTTC.

This clonotype was found many times. The chain has TRBV20-1 and TRBJ2-3; 7 bases align to TRBD2. The CDR3 totals 15 residues. Trimming at V came to 3 bases and at J to 2 bases, leaving 8 bases not matched to a gene. CDR1 DFQATT and CDR2 SNEGSKA come from the germline V gene (reference sequence). CDR3 protein: CSASRLAASTDTQYF. DNA of the CDR3: TGCAGTGCTAGTCGTCTAGCGGCATCCACAGATACGCAGTATTTT.

This clonotype was seen ten or more times. The rearrangement joins TRBV7-9 to TRBJ2-3; 8 nucleotides match TRBD2. V was pared by 5 bases and J by 4 bases, with 11 bases of the junction left unmatched. From germline, CDR1 is SEHNR and CDR2 FQNEAQ (reference sequence). This CDR3 spans 16 amino acids. The CDR3: CASSPASGSFADTQYF. The CDR3 bases are TGTGCCAGCAGCCCGGCGAGCGGGAGCTTTGCAGATACGCAGTATTTT.

This clonotype was counted ten times or more. This rearrangement joins TRBV20-1 to TRBJ2-7; 7 bases match TRBD2. The germline V gene encodes CDR1 DFQATT and CDR2 SNEGSKA (reference sequence). This CDR3 has 15 residues. V shed 6 bases, J shed 5 bases, and the junction held 16 bases outside the gene matches. The CDR3 DNA follows: TGCAGTGCGCGGAGATTTGGGGGGGATAGGAACGAGCAGTACTTC. Protein sequence: CSARRFGGDRNEQYF.

This clonotype was seen at least ten times. This chain links TRBV20-1 with TRBJ2-1; D possibly matches TRBD1 or TRBD2 (5 bases each). The CDR3 runs to 13 residues. Germline V gene lookup returns CDR1 DFQATT and CDR2 SNEGSKA (reference sequence). Trimming stripped 6 bases from V and 0 bases from J, with 9 bases between. Written as DNA, the CDR3 is TGCAGTGCCACCGGGACCTCCTACAATGAGCAGTTCTTC. Its protein product is CSATGTSYNEQFF.

V usage is TRBV12-3 or TRBV12-4 and J usage is TRBJ2-2; TRBD1 might be the D (6 bases). Deletions cut 5 bases from V and 0 bases from J, with 16 bases between. CDR3 size: 17 residues. CDR3 nucleotide sequence: TGTGCCAGCAGTAACCACAGGGTTTTGTCGAACACCGGGGAGCTGTTTTTT. Amino acid sequence: CASSNHRVLSNTGELFF.

This clonotype appeared many times. V and J are TRBV27 and TRBJ2-7, with 10 bases fitting TRBD1. CDR3 length: 16 amino acids. CDR1 and CDR2 (germline): MNHEY, SMNVEV (reference sequence). The trim removed 6 bases at V and 4 bases at J, leaving 12 bases unmatched. CDR3 amino acids: CASSFFAGTGAYEQYF. CDR3 DNA sequence: TGTGCCAGCAGCTTCTTCGCCGGGACAGGGGCGTACGAGCAGTACTTC.